This T cell receptor (beta chain) came from a study of T cell responses to AZD1222 COVID-19 vaccine. Study conclusions and caveats: Donors, mostly white British, included more females; clonal diversity was possibly underestimated.

Of note for this clone: Its antigen is not known.

Assay: immunoSEQ multiplex PCR; the TCRdb copy retains only in-frame clones and omits some. The sample holds roughly 180,000 clones, over 75% seen once. V lost 4 bases and J lost 10; bases outside the gene matches: 11. CDR3 size: 15 residues. Germline CDR1 is SGHDT and CDR2 is YYEEEE. V usage is TRBV5-6 and J usage is TRBJ1-6; 7 bases align to TRBD1. The material was peripheral blood, obtained on day 0 of AZD1222 vaccination. The source of this sequence is an adult in good health. Here the CDR3 DNA reads TGTGCCAGCAGCAGAACAGGGGACTCGCCGTCACCCCTCCACTTT. Translation: CASSRTGDSPSPLHF.